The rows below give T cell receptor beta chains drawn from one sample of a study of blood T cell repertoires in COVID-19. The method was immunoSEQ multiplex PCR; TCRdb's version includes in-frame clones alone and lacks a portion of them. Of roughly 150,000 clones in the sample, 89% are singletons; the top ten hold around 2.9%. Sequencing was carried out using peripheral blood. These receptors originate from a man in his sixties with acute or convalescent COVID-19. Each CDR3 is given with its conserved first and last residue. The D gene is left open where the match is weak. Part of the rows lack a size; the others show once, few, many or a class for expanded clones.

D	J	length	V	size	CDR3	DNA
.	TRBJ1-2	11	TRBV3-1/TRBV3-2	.	CASSTYYGYTF	TGTGCCAGCAGCACTTACTATGGCTACACCTTC
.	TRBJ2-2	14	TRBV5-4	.	CASSPQKNTGELFF	TGTGCCAGCAGCCCGCAGAAGAACACCGGGGAGCTGTTTTTT
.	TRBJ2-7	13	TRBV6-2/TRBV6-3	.	CASSYGQTYEQYF	TGTGCCAGCAGTTACGGCCAGACCTACGAGCAGTACTTC
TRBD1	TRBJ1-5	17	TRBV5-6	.	CASSLAMGTDSNQPQHF	TGTGCCAGCAGCTTGGCCATGGGGACAGATAGCAATCAGCCCCAGCATTTT
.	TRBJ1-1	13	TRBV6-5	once	CASSYGQGPEAFF	TGTGCCAGCAGTTACGGTCAGGGGCCTGAAGCTTTCTTT
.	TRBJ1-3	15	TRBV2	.	CASTADTSSGNTIYF	TGTGCCAGCACCGCGGACACCTCCTCTGGAAACACCATATATTTT
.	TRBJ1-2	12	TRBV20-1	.	CSASRSRVSYTF	TGCAGTGCTAGTCGCAGCAGGGTGAGCTACACCTTC
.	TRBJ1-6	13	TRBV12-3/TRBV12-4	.	CASSLGGARPLHF	TGTGCCAGCAGTTTGGGGGGGGCCCGACCCCTCCACTTT
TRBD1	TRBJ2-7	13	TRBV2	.	CASNGQGPYEQYF	TGTGCCAGCAACGGACAGGGACCTTACGAGCAGTACTTC
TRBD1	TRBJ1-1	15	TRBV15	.	CATSRVQGADTEAFF	TGTGCCACCAGCAGAGTGCAGGGGGCGGACACTGAAGCTTTCTTT
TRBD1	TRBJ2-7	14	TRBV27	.	CASSPWTGGHEQYF	TGTGCCAGCAGTCCCTGGACAGGGGGCCACGAGCAGTACTTC
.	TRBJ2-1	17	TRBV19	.	CASSIAGSVISYNEQFF	TGTGCCAGTAGTATTGCAGGGTCCGTAATCTCCTACAATGAGCAGTTCTTC
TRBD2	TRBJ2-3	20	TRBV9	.	CASSVGTSGGRHSFTDTQYF	TGTGCCAGCAGCGTAGGGACTAGCGGGGGCCGACACTCTTTCACAGATACGCAGTATTTT
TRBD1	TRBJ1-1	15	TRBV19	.	CASTPDRGRNTEAFF	TGTGCCAGCACACCGGACAGGGGTCGGAACACTGAAGCTTTCTTT
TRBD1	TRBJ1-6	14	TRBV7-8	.	CASSVTGGDSPLHF	TGTGCCAGCAGCGTCACAGGGGGCGATTCACCCCTCCACTTT
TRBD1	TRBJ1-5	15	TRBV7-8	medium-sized	CASSLVQGPSQPQHF	TGTGCCAGCAGCTTAGTACAGGGGCCGAGTCAGCCCCAGCATTTT
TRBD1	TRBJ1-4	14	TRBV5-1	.	CASSLGQGQEKLFF	TGCGCCAGCAGCTTGGGACAGGGGCAGGAAAAACTGTTTTTT
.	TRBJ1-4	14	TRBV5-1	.	CASSLITGNEKLFF	TGCGCCAGCAGCCTGATCACAGGGAATGAAAAACTGTTTTTT
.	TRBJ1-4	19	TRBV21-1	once	CASSKASDRVKGVREKLFF	TGTGCCAGCAGCAAAGCCTCTGACAGGGTAAAGGGGGTTCGGGAAAAACTGTTTTTT
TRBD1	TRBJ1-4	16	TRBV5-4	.	CASSTKSGTGLEKLFF	TGTGCCAGCAGCACGAAGTCCGGGACAGGGCTTGAAAAACTGTTTTTT
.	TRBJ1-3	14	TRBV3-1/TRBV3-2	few	CASRLTGIGNTIYF	TGTGCCAGCAGATTAACAGGCATAGGAAACACCATATATTTT
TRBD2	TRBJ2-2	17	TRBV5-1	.	CASSTATSGGAHGELFF	TGCGCCAGCAGCACGGCTACTAGCGGGGGGGCCCACGGGGAGCTGTTTTTT
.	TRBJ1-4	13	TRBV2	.	CASHGELNEKLFF	TGTGCCAGCCACGGTGAATTAAATGAAAAACTGTTTTTT
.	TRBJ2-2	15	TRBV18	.	CASSLVRDHTGELFF	TGTGCCAGCTCACTTGTCAGGGATCACACCGGGGAGCTGTTTTTT
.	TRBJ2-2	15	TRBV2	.	CASRLGTPNTGELFF	TGTGCCAGCAGGCTAGGGACACCGAACACCGGGGAGCTGTTTTTT
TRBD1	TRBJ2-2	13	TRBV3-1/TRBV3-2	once	CASSRQGLGELFF	TGTGCCAGCAGCCGACAGGGGTTGGGGGAGCTGTTTTTT
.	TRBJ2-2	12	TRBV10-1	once	CASSRGPGELFF	TGCGCCAGCAGTAGGGGCCCCGGGGAGCTGTTTTTT
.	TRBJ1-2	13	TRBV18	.	CASSLTRDYGYTF	TGTGCCAGCTCACTCACCCGGGACTATGGCTACACCTTC
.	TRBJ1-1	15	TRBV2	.	CASLTSTRVVTEAFF	TGTGCCAGTCTAACTTCAACCAGGGTAGTGACTGAAGCTTTCTTT
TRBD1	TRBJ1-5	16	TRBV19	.	CASSPWTGGVGQPQHF	TGTGCCAGTAGCCCCTGGACAGGGGGAGTGGGCCAGCCCCAGCATTTT
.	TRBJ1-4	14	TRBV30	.	CAWAVGGTNEKLFF	TGTGCCTGGGCCGTTGGGGGGACTAATGAAAAACTGTTTTTT
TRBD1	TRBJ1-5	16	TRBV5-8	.	CASSLGEGQYNQPQHF	TGTGCCAGCAGCTTGGGTGAGGGACAGTACAATCAGCCCCAGCATTTT
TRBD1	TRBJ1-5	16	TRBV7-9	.	CASSSGQGARKQPQHF	TGTGCCAGCAGCTCAGGACAGGGGGCGCGTAAACAGCCCCAGCATTTT
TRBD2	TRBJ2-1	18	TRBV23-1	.	CASSQRIGLAGGPNEQFF	TGCGCCAGCAGTCAAAGGATTGGACTAGCGGGGGGCCCAAATGAGCAGTTCTTC
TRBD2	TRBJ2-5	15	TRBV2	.	CASSASGGARETQYF	TGTGCCAGCAGTGCTAGCGGGGGGGCTCGAGAGACCCAGTACTTC
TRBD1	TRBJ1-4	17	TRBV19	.	CASSIPLSGTGHEKLFF	TGTGCCAGTAGTATCCCCCTTTCCGGGACAGGTCATGAAAAACTGTTTTTT
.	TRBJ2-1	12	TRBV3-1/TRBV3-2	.	CASSLSSVEQFF	TGTGCCAGCAGCCTTTCTAGCGTTGAGCAGTTCTTC
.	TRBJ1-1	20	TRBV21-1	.	CASSYPARAQGPWLNTEAFF	TGTGCCAGCAGCTACCCGGCCAGGGCCCAAGGTCCGTGGCTGAACACTGAAGCTTTCTTT
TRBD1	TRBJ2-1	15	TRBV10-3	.	CAISSLDRGRDEQFF	TGTGCCATCAGTTCTTTGGACAGGGGCAGGGATGAGCAGTTCTTC
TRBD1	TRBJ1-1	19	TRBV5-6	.	CASSSSRDRFGLMNTEAFF	TGTGCCAGCAGCTCGTCCCGGGACAGGTTCGGCCTCATGAACACTGAAGCTTTCTTT